What follows is one TCR beta chain and its context. Its antigen remains unknown. The sample originates from a study of cytomegalovirus exposure and HLA in healthy donors. Overall study results and limits: Using the classifier, cytomegalovirus status was reportedly diagnosed with high specificity and sensitivity. Most observed TCR sequences were rare, whereas some public TCRs were detected in many donors. There were three CMV-associated chains whose specificity for CMV antigens was confirmed in vitro. A list of approximately 160 TCR beta chains associated with cytomegalovirus was given.

Per germline, CDR1 MDHEN and CDR2 SYDVKM. The length of the CDR3 is 15 residues. The trim removed 5 bases at V and 2 bases at J, leaving 5 bases unmatched. Only in-frame clones appear in the TCRdb table, and some are missing; sequencing was by immunoSEQ multiplex PCR. The sample contains 150,000 to 200,000 clones, 85% of which appear only once. The chain recombines TRBV28 with TRBJ1-2, with 10 positions matching TRBD1. The receptor comes from a man between 18 and 35 years old in good health and CMV-seropositive. Sequenced material: PBMCs. This CDR3 reads CASSTGTGDNYGYTF. The CDR3 DNA reads TGTGCCAGCAGTACCGGGACAGGGGACAACTATGGCTACACCTTC.